The 20 T cell receptor beta chains below all came from one sample that was sequenced in a study of T cells in localized non-small cell lung cancer (dated by TCRdb to about 2020). The method was the immunoSEQ multiplex PCR assay. TCRdb retrieved this table from immuneACCESS and kept in-frame rearrangements only. Not all clones are present; in checked studies, unresolved V genes account for under half, and no reason is known for the remainder. The sample records roughly 35,000 clones, about 92% of which are singletons. About 1.9% of the sample rests with the top ten. The sample here was peripheral blood, taken before any cancer treatment. The receptors here all came from a female donor over 55 with stage I lung adenocarcinoma.

The chain carries TRBV7-8 and TRBJ2-3; 9 bases agree with TRBD2. The CDR3 spans 21 residues. The J segment lost 2 bases and the V segment lost 2 bases, leaving 20 bases of the junction unmatched. Germline values: CDR1 SGHVS, CDR2 FQNEAQ. The CDR3 nucleotides are TGTGCCAGCAGCTTATATATCCGAGCCAGCGGGGGGACTATTCACACAGATACGCAGTATTTT. It yields the protein CASSLYIRASGGTIHTDTQYF.

The chain joins TRBV29-1 to TRBJ1-1; possibly TRBD1 for D (5 bases). The germline gives CDR1 SQVTM, CDR2 ANQGSEA. The CDR3 length is 12 residues. The CDR3 loop reads CAGGREFSEAFF. The CDR3 DNA is TGCGCAGGCGGCAGGGAGTTTTCTGAAGCTTTCTTT.

The chain employs TRBV6-1 and TRBJ1-2, with D possibly being TRBD1 (5 bases). The V end was cut by 7 bases, the J end by 0 bases, with 15 bases between. This CDR3 spans 15 amino acids. Germline loops: CDR1 MNHNS, CDR2 SASEGT. The CDR3 sequence is CASKDPGRPNYGYTF. In nucleotides, the CDR3 is TGTGCCAGCAAGGACCCGGGACGCCCTAACTATGGCTACACCTTC.

This chain joins TRBV2 and TRBJ1-3; D call uncertain. The CDR3 consists of 16 residues. With 6 bases removed from V and 2 bases from J, the gap between germline ends came to 17 bases. Germline V lookup: CDR1 SNHLY, CDR2 FYNNEI. CDR3 loop: CASSERTPGAGNTIYF. CDR3 coding DNA: TGTGCCAGCAGCGAACGAACGCCGGGAGCTGGAAACACCATATATTTT.

This chain uses TRBV21-1 with TRBJ1-5; TRBD1 is the table's D call and was not checked against the DNA. TRBV21-1 is recorded as a pseudogene. This CDR3 spans 15 amino acids. Written as DNA, the CDR3 is TGTGCCAGCACCGGAGGGGGCGGCGGCAATCAGCCCCAGCATTTT. Translation gives CASTGGGGGNQPQHF.

This clone occurred a few times. The rearrangement joins TRBV10-3 to TRBJ1-5; perhaps TRBD1 as D (6 bases). Trimming shortened V by 2 bases and J by 2 bases, and 16 bases separated the two germline ends. The germline CDR1 and CDR2 sequences are ENHRY and SYGVKD. The CDR3 extends over 17 amino acids. CDR3: CAISERGAGLGNQPQHF. The DNA of the CDR3 is TGTGCCATCAGTGAGAGGGGGGCAGGGCTGGGCAATCAGCCCCAGCATTTT.

The genes are TRBV18 and TRBJ1-5; the D gene is possibly TRBD1 (5 bases). Per the germline V gene, CDR1 is KGHSH and CDR2 is LQKENI. The CDR3 has 14 residues. The V end lost 4 bases, the J end lost 6 bases, and 13 bases lay between the germline ends. The CDR3 is CASSLSQGGQPQHF. CDR3 coding DNA: TGTGCCAGCTCACTGTCCCAGGGCGGTCAGCCCCAGCATTTT.

The chain links TRBV7-2 to TRBJ1-4; D unresolved. V gave up 1 base and J gave up 3 bases, with 9 bases separating them. The CDR3 consists of 15 residues. Germline values: CDR1 SGHTA, CDR2 FQGNSA. DNA for the CDR3: TGTGCCAGCAGCTTAGGGTCGGCAGCTAATGAAAAACTGTTTTTT. This encodes CASSLGSAANEKLFF.

This clone has just one count. This rearrangement joins TRBV11-3 to TRBJ1-2; a weak D match, TRBD1 (6 bases). The germline V and J ends were trimmed by 5 bases and 3 bases, with 10 bases remaining between them. The germline V gene has CDR1 SGHNT and CDR2 YENEEA. The CDR3 totals 13 residues. This CDR3 is CASSVGTHYGYTF. CDR3 nucleotides: TGTGCCAGCAGCGTCGGGACACACTATGGCTACACCTTC.

This chain connects TRBV5-1 to TRBJ1-3; 9 bases fit TRBD1. The CDR3 consists of 15 residues. Germline V gene data show CDR1 as SGHRS and CDR2 as YFSETQ. V was pared by 4 bases and J by 2 bases, with 4 bases of the junction left unmatched. The CDR3 sequence is CASSLGTGPGNTIYF. The CDR3 DNA follows: TGCGCCAGCAGCCTAGGGACAGGGCCTGGAAACACCATATATTTT.

The chain employs TRBV28 and TRBJ1-5, with TRBD1 as a possible D gene (5 bases). Trimming shortened V by 6 bases and J by 0 bases, and 12 bases separated the two germline ends. Germline CDR1 is MDHEN and CDR2 is SYDVKM. The CDR3 spans 15 residues. CDR3 nucleotides: TGTGCCAGCAGACTTTACAGGTATAGCAATCAGCCCCAGCATTTT. Its translation: CASRLYRYSNQPQHF.

Concerning this clone itself: Other DNA sequences in the sample encode the same CDR3. This chain uses TRBV4-1 with TRBJ2-3, with a tentative D call TRBD1 (5 bases). This CDR3 is built from 13 residues. CDR1 and CDR2 (germline): MGHRA, YSYEKL. V was clipped by 2 bases and J by 6 bases, with 9 bases between them. DNA of the CDR3: TGCGCCAGCAGCCAACAGGGAACCGATACGCAGTATTTT. Translation: CASSQQGTDTQYF.

This clone was recorded only once. The chain carries TRBV5-1 and TRBJ2-6, with TRBD2 matching 11 bases. CDR3 size: 20 residues. Germline CDR1 SGHRS, CDR2 YFSETQ. V lost 4 bases, J lost 0 bases, and 12 bases stayed unmatched. CDR3 in DNA: TGCGCCAGCAGCCCTCGGCTAGCGGGGGGCGCGAACTCTGGGGCCAACGTCCTGACTTTC. Protein product: CASSPRLAGGANSGANVLTF. The variable domain in full, with the rest retrieved from reference TRBV5-1 and TRBJ2-6, is KAGVTQTPRYLIKTRGQQVTLSCSPISGHRSVSWYQQTPGQGLQFLFEYFSETQRNKGNFPGRFSGRQFSNSRSEMNVSTLELGDSALYLCASSPRLAGGANSGANVLTFGAGSRLTVL.

The CDR3 reads CASTSDSTGELFF. CDR3 sequence (DNA): TGTGCCAGCACGTCTGATTCTACCGGGGAGCTGTTTTTT. The J gene is TRBJ2-2, the V gene TRBV2, with D unresolved. The ends were cut back, 7 bases at V and 5 bases at J, with 11 bases in the middle. The germline gives CDR1 SNHLY, CDR2 FYNNEI. The CDR3 is 13 amino acids.

This chain joins TRBV4-3 and TRBJ1-2; possibly TRBD1 for D (5 bases). V dropped 0 bases and J dropped 2 bases, with 10 bases sitting between them. This CDR3 has 15 residues. CDR1 LGHNA and CDR2 YSLEER come from the germline V gene. CDR3 amino acids: CASSQELTENYGYTF. CDR3 nucleotides: TGCGCCAGCAGCCAAGAACTGACAGAGAACTATGGCTACACCTTC.

The chain carries TRBV27 and TRBJ1-1; no clear D. V was clipped by 6 bases and J by 11 bases, with 19 bases between them. The germline gives CDR1 MNHEY, CDR2 SMNVEV (reference sequence). This CDR3 is 13 amino acids long. The DNA for the CDR3 is TGTGCCAGCAGCCTTGAGGGTCCCGGGAGGGCTTTCTTT. It is translated as CASSLEGPGRAFF.

This sequence joins TRBV6-5 and TRBJ1-2; unclear D gene. V lost 4 bases and J lost 3, with 9 bases in between. In germline, CDR1 is MNHEY, CDR2 SVGAGI. The length of the CDR3 is 13 residues. This chain's CDR3 is CASSLTTDYGYTF. In DNA, the CDR3 is TGTGCCAGCAGTTTAACGACGGACTATGGCTACACCTTC.

This clone appeared a single time. This chain joins TRBV28 and TRBJ2-5; no reliable D call. Per germline, CDR1 MDHEN and CDR2 SYDVKM. Trimming pared 4 bases from V and 2 bases from J, leaving 17 bases between. CDR3 length equals 16 residues. In DNA form, the CDR3 reads TGTGCCAGCAGTTCCCTTATCTCCGGCACTCAAGAGACCCAGTACTTC. Translation gives CASSSLISGTQETQYF.

The V call is TRBV28, the J call TRBJ1-2, with 7 bases that match TRBD1. With V trimmed by 8 bases and J by 4 bases, 13 bases remained unmatched. The germline gives CDR1 MDHEN, CDR2 SYDVKM. The CDR3 consists of 15 residues. The CDR3 region is CASHPSRGQGYGYTF. In DNA form, the CDR3 reads TGTGCCAGCCACCCGTCAAGGGGGCAAGGCTATGGCTACACCTTC.

V and J are TRBV7-2 and TRBJ2-2, with a weak D call TRBD1 (7 bases). Trimming removed 1 base at V and 6 bases at J, with 12 bases between. CDR3 length: 15 amino acids. Germline V gene data show CDR1 as SGHTA and CDR2 as FQGNSA. The CDR3 loop is CASSLDQGGSGELFF. The CDR3 nucleotides read TGTGCCAGCAGCTTAGATCAGGGGGGATCCGGGGAGCTGTTTTTT. Looking up the rest from reference TRBV7-2 and TRBJ2-2 gives the full variable domain: GAGVSQSPSNKVTEKGKDVELRCDPISGHTALYWYRQSLGQGLEFLIYFQGNSAPDKSGLPSDRFSAERTGGSVSTLTIQRTQQEDSAVYLCASSLDQGGSGELFFGEGSRLTVL.